This T cell receptor (beta chain) originates from a study of T cell repertoires in cytomegalovirus infection. Study-wide background: The authors used CMV epitopes that were HLA-C-restricted (recently identified) and HLA-B-restricted (well studied). Both a matching HLA type and CMV infection were indicated by public TCR beta signatures. Broader study findings: Across the ex vivo response, the dominant clonotypes were HLA-C-restricted CMV-specific TCR beta clonotypes.

This CDR3 has 12 residues. V shed 8 bases and J 5 bases; nucleotides not matched to a gene: 5. The germline V gene has CDR1 WSHSY and CDR2 SAAADI. Concerning this clonotype: Its antigen is unknown.

TCRdb reanalysed the reads using MiXCR and keeps one entry per CDR3 protein. The table includes roughly 500,000 distinct CDR3 sequences, more than 30% detected once. The sequence came from a human donor in good health (CMV status not recorded). Some clones in this sample may be carry-over from other donors' samples. This chain connects TRBV10-2 to TRBJ1-2; 7 nucleotides line up with TRBD1. Sequences were derived from cultured PBMCs, sampled from culture after CMV antigen stimulation. The CDR3 region is CASRQGGYGYTF. Written as DNA, the CDR3 is TGCGCCAGCCGTCAGGGGGGATATGGCTACACCTTC.